This T cell receptor beta chain is drawn from a study of blood T cell repertoires in COVID-19 (dated by TCRdb to 2018 to 2021). The study in broad terms: Collaborator samples came from the United States, Italy and Spain and covered acute and convalescent phases of COVID-19. The material from the prospective study consisted of cDNA or gDNA derived from T cells, B-cell-depleted T cells, or PBMCs. Subjects who had been exposed to COVID-19, were actively infected with it, or had recovered from it provided the deeply sampled blood TCRbeta repertoires that made up the dataset. The repertoires were released in a freely available public database meant as a resource for research on the immune response to SARS-CoV-2. The samples were drawn from two sources: the first 160 participants of the ongoing ImmuneRACE study, and some 1,300 subjects contributed by 6 global collaborators. Nearly every sample came with metadata listing a de-identified subject ID, COVID-19 status, age in years and sex. Where available, HLA class I and class II types were obtained from metadata supplied by the sample provider rather than from assay-based typing. The paper as a whole reports these results and caveats: How much clinical and demographic metadata was included differed by source and by participant, and the metadata was provided uncurated.

Collaborating institutions collected whole blood in K2EDTA tubes following their own protocols. Collaborator samples were shipped for TCRbeta analysis as frozen whole blood, isolated PBMCs, or DNA extracted from either sample type. The CDR3 holds 13 amino acids from the cysteine to the phenylalanine. Only CDR3 DNA is held: 39 bases, read in frame from base 1. The junction shows trimming of 8 bases on V and 3 bases on J, plus 14 bases between the germline ends. For CDR1 and CDR2, the germline V gene lists MDHEN and SYDVKM. This clone was seen a handful of times. No cognate antigen has been identified for it. No per-base quality is available; no much larger clone lies one base away. TCRbeta CDR3 regions were amplified from genomic DNA by means of the immunoSEQ Assay, a bias-controlled multiplex PCR. Under the source paper's analysis protocol: Within the assay, amplification of reference gene primers was used to estimate how many nucleated cells each sample contained. Sequence reads were collapsed and filtered to measure the absolute abundance of every unique TCRbeta CDR3 rearrangement. Productive Simpson clonality was computed per sample as the square root of Simpson's diversity index over productive rearrangements. Imported from immuneACCESS, the table was reduced by TCRdb to in-frame sequences with V and J called. These copies leave out some clones; in studies compared against another copy, an unresolved V gene accounts for under half, and the cause of the remainder is not known. D and trimming come from the DNA, and the V and J calls and clone size come from that table. Recorded for this sample are about 120,000 clones; roughly three quarters of them occurred a single time. The ten largest clones capture 6.5% to 9% of the sample.

The rearranged chain carries TRBV28 and TRBJ2-7; TRBD2 could be the D gene, as 6 bases match. Sequencing used peripheral blood. This receptor was obtained from a human donor in a cohort sampled during active COVID-19. The encoded CDR3 is CASLAGTLYEQYF. The DNA reads as follows: TGTGCCAGCCTGGCCGGGACTCTCTACGAGCAGTACTTC.